The 5 T cell receptor beta chains below come from one sample, sequenced in a study of blood T cell repertoires in COVID-19. Some clones are missing from TCRdb's copy, which holds only in-frame ones; the method was immunoSEQ multiplex PCR. The sample includes 85,000 to 130,000 clones, 87% of them seen just once. Sequencing was done on a sample of peripheral blood. These TCRs come from a middle-aged man with acute or convalescent COVID-19.

The table lists this clone with a count of one. This chain joins TRBV28 and TRBJ1-3; D is perhaps TRBD1 (6 bases). The germline CDR1 and CDR2 sequences are MDHEN and SYDVKM. The ends were cut back, 2 bases at V and 4 bases at J, with 12 bases in the middle. The CDR3 is made up of 15 amino acids. CDR3 nucleotide sequence: TGTGCCAGCAGTTTAGGTGGGACACAAGGAAACACCATATATTTT. Translated: CASSLGGTQGNTIYF.

This clone was counted a single time. This sequence joins TRBV18 and TRBJ2-3; the match to TRBD2 covers 9 bases. Trimming at V came to 2 bases and at J to 4 bases, leaving 1 base not matched to a gene. Germline CDR1 reads KGHSH; CDR2 reads LQKENI. The CDR3 extends over 14 amino acids. The CDR3 DNA sequence: TGTGCCAGCTCACCAGCGGGAGGGCCAGATACGCAGTATTTT. The encoded protein is CASSPAGGPDTQYF.

This rearrangement joins TRBV5-1 to TRBJ2-7; TRBD2 matches 8 bases. CDR3 length: 14 amino acids. V trimming: 0 bases; J trimming: 7 bases; junction bases outside the gene matches: 6. CDR1 is SGHRS and CDR2 is YFSETQ in the germline V gene. CDR3 sequence: CASSLGREVGEQYF. CDR3 in DNA: TGCGCCAGCAGCTTGGGGCGGGAGGTAGGGGAGCAGTACTTC. The full variable domain, rest sourced from reference TRBV5-1 and TRBJ2-7, is KAGVTQTPRYLIKTRGQQVTLSCSPISGHRSVSWYQQTPGQGLQFLFEYFSETQRNKGNFPGRFSGRQFSNSRSEMNVSTLELGDSALYLCASSLGREVGEQYFGPGTRLTVT.

The CDR3 loop is CASRRELAAHNEQFF. The CDR3 DNA follows: TGTGCCAGCAGACGGGAACTAGCCGCCCACAATGAGCAGTTCTTC. The chain combines TRBV27 with TRBJ2-1; tentatively, D is TRBD2 (6 bases). Germline assignment: CDR1 MNHEY and CDR2 SMNVEV (reference sequence). CDR3 length equals 15 residues. Trimming cost V 6 bases and J 5 bases, with 17 bases left between them.

The chain recombines TRBV7-9 with TRBJ2-6; D is unresolved. CDR3 length equals 13 residues. Germline CDR1 is SEHNR and CDR2 is FQNEAQ (reference sequence). With 5 bases removed from V and 1 base from J, the gap between germline ends came to 3 bases. CDR3 in DNA: TGTGCCAGCAGCGCGTCTGGGGCCAACGTCCTGACTTTC. It yields the protein CASSASGANVLTF. The whole variable domain, remainder taken from reference TRBV7-9 and TRBJ2-6, is DTGVSQNPRHKITKRGQNVTFRCDPISEHNRLYWYRQTLGQGPEFLTYFQNEAQLEKSRLLSDRFSAERPKGSFSTLEIQRTEQGDSAMYLCASSASGANVLTFGAGSRLTVL.